This T cell receptor (beta chain) was retrieved from a study of siplizumab effects on memory and regulatory T cells. The junction had 8 bases not matched to a gene; V was cut back by 4 bases and J by 5 bases. The CDR3 contains 15 residues. Germline V gene sequence: CDR1 SGDLS, CDR2 YYNGEE. The study's findings and limits: Whether the proliferating Tregs (from siplizumab cultures) were suppressive was not confirmed. A major contribution to the alloresponse seemed to be made by naive T cells, which seemed more diverse than memory cells.

Concerning this clone: The antigen remains undetermined.

In each sample, roughly 100,000 TCR templates were assayed. The table came from immunoSEQ multiplex PCR; TCRdb's copy has only in-frame clones and leaves some out. The sample records around 100,000 clones, around 90% being singletons. This clonotype was obtained from a human donor in good health. The gene calls are TRBV9 and TRBJ2-1; TRBD2 agrees at 8 bases. The sample consisted of CD4+ T cells sorted from blood. DNA of the CDR3: TGTGCCAGCAGCCCCTTGGGCGGGGGGCACAATGAGCAGTTCTTC. Protein: CASSPLGGGHNEQFF.